This T cell receptor (beta chain) was found in a study of cytomegalovirus exposure and HLA in healthy donors. In regard to this clone: Its specificity is not known.

13 Jbeta primers and 60 Vbeta primers were used for the PCR. The repertoire was sequenced with immunoSEQ multiplex PCR; TCRdb's copy has only in-frame clones and lacks some. Of more than 130,000 clones in the sample, about 78% were seen once. The study, taken as a whole, reports: A later analysis showed HLA-associated TCR beta chains outstripping equally common others in clonal expansion.

CDR1 and CDR2 from the germline V gene are MNHEY and SMNVEV (reference sequence). The CDR3 is made up of 16 amino acids. The ends lost 6 bases at V and 2 bases at J; junction bases unmatched: 4. This TCR derives from a man aged 18 to 35 in good health and CMV-seronegative. This sequence joins TRBV27 and TRBJ2-5; 15 nucleotides match TRBD2. Sequenced material: PBMCs. CDR3 sequence (DNA): TGTGCCAGCAGGGGACTAGCGGGAGGTAATCAAGAGACCCAGTACTTC. This sequence encodes CASRGLAGGNQETQYF.